The 25 T cell receptor beta chains reported below all come from one sample, sequenced in a study of low-dose radiotherapy and immunotherapy resistance in tumors (dated by TCRdb to between 2021 and 2022). Sequencing relied on an Illumina HiSeq 2500. First-strand cDNA was synthesized using Superscript III and a set of TRAV- and TRBV-specific primers, so that both TCRalpha and TCRbeta chains were covered. A roughly 19-cycle PCR with Phusion amplified the TCRs, pairing a constant-region primer with the adapter that was attached to the V primers. TCRdb redid the processing of the public reads, applying fastp at Q25 and MiXCR, and retained in-frame beta chains. Rows matching on CDR3 protein sequence are summarized as one entry with the most common DNA and genes. This sample lists approximately 84,000 distinct CDR3 sequences; under 20% were detected once. Approximately 1.5% of the sample is in the top ten clones.

This sample's time point label indicates: after trial treatment. Reading the label with the study, this specimen's treatment or condition is: LDRT plus nivolumab, ipilimumab, low-dose cyclophosphamide and aspirin (RACIN trial). Sequenced material: PBMCs, taken after low-dose radiotherapy plus immunotherapy. Receptors originate from a male donor with prostate cancer.

Many counts were recorded for this clonotype. The chain has TRBV27 and TRBJ2-7, with D possibly being TRBD1 (8 bases). Trimming removed 2 bases at V and 4 bases at J, with 12 bases between. CDR1 is MNHEY and CDR2 is SMNVEV in the germline V gene (reference sequence). The CDR3 runs to 14 residues. The CDR3 sequence: CASSLGQGLYEQYF. The DNA for the CDR3 is TGTGCCAGCAGTTTAGGACAGGGACTATACGAGCAGTACTTC.

This clonotype occurred many times. The chain employs TRBV29-1 and TRBJ1-1; 7 bases map to TRBD1. J was trimmed by 6 bases and V by 1 base; bases with no gene match: 2. Germline values: CDR1 SQVTM, CDR2 ANQGSEA. This CDR3 is built from 12 residues. CDR3 protein: CSVEGRGPEAFF. The CDR3 DNA follows: TGCAGCGTTGAAGGGAGGGGGCCTGAAGCTTTCTTT.

This clonotype was seen ten or more times. V usage is TRBV14 and J usage is TRBJ2-5; 9 bases are shared with TRBD2. This CDR3 is built from 18 residues. The germline gives CDR1 SGHDN, CDR2 FVKESK. The V and J ends lost 1 base and 4 bases, in that order; junction bases with no gene match: 13. The CDR3 DNA is TGTGCCAGCAGCCAAGGCAAGGCGGGAGGGCGTTTTGGAGAGACCCAGTACTTC. Translating it yields CASSQGKAGGRFGETQYF.

This clonotype was counted many times. J is TRBJ1-1 and V is TRBV12-3 or TRBV12-4; no firm D call. This CDR3 has 14 residues. V lost 3 bases and J lost 0, with 8 bases in between. The CDR3 DNA sequence: TGTGCCAGCAGTTTGGCGGACTTGAACACTGAAGCTTTCTTT. Translation: CASSLADLNTEAFF.

The chain is built from TRBV28 and TRBJ2-1; tentatively, D is TRBD2 (6 bases). Trimming shortened V by 0 bases and J by 8 bases, and 8 bases separated the two germline ends. The germline gives CDR1 MDHEN, CDR2 SYDVKM. This CDR3 region has 13 residues. The CDR3 spells CASSLWGGYEQFF. CDR3 in DNA: TGTGCCAGCAGTTTATGGGGGGGTTATGAGCAGTTCTTC.

This clonotype was seen ten or more times. The chain carries TRBV27 and TRBJ2-7; 8 nucleotides agree with TRBD2. CDR3 length: 17 residues. Trimming at V came to 6 bases and at J to 2 bases, leaving 15 bases not matched to a gene. CDR1 is MNHEY, CDR2 SMNVEV, per germline (reference sequence). As DNA, the CDR3 is TGTGCCAGCAGCCCGACAATCCCACTAGCGGCCGCCTACGAGCAGTACTTC. Translation: CASSPTIPLAAAYEQYF.

Turning to this clonotype: A far larger clone is one base from this, pointing to a likely read error. The rearrangement joins TRBV7-8 to TRBJ2-3; unclear D gene. The CDR3 loop spans 15 amino acids. Germline V gives CDR1 SGHVS, CDR2 FQNEAQ. V shed 2 bases and J shed 2 bases, with 11 bases lying between them. The CDR3 DNA follows: TGTGCCAGCAGCTTAAGTGGCTGGGACACAGATACGCAGTATTTT. Its protein is CASSLSGWDTDTQYF.

The V gene is TRBV7-9, the J gene TRBJ2-1, with 12 bases that match TRBD2. The ends lost 5 bases at V and 7 bases at J; junction bases unmatched: 3. CDR1 and CDR2 from the germline V gene are SEHNR and FQNEAQ (reference sequence). The CDR3 runs 14 residues. CDR3: CASSRGLAGNEQFF. CDR3 nucleotides: TGTGCCAGCAGCCGCGGACTAGCGGGAAATGAGCAGTTCTTC.

This clonotype has a count of ten or more. The chain combines TRBV29-1 with TRBJ1-1; the match to TRBD1 covers 10 bases. Trimming cost V 6 bases and J 7 bases; bases outside gene matches: 8. Germline V gene sequence: CDR1 SQVTM, CDR2 ANQGSEA. CDR3 length: 13 residues. In nucleotides, the CDR3 is TGCAGCGTGAACAGGGACAGGGGAAATGAAGCTTTCTTT. This codes for CSVNRDRGNEAFF.

This clonotype was recorded many times. The chain recombines TRBV18 with TRBJ2-3; possible D gene TRBD1, 5 bases. The V gene's germline CDR1 is KGHSH and CDR2 LQKENI. This CDR3 has 15 amino acids. V lost 3 bases to trimming and J lost 5 bases, with 15 bases between them. The CDR3: CASSPKDTLIDTQYF. For the CDR3, the DNA is TGTGCCAGCTCACCGAAGGACACCCTAATAGATACGCAGTATTTT.

This clonotype has ten or more counts. The rearrangement uses TRBV7-9 and TRBJ2-7, with 8 bases fitting TRBD1. The trim removed 5 bases at V and 1 base at J, leaving 4 bases unmatched. Germline V gives CDR1 SEHNR, CDR2 FQNEAQ (reference sequence). The CDR3 totals 14 residues. This CDR3 is CASSTWTGSYEQYF. CDR3 bases: TGTGCCAGCAGCACGTGGACAGGGTCCTACGAGCAGTACTTC.

The table lists this clonotype with many counts. The CDR3 DNA reads TGTGCCAGCAGTGGCTCAGGGGGCGTATACAATGAGCAGTTCTTC. Its protein is CASSGSGGVYNEQFF. The J gene is TRBJ2-1, the V gene TRBV2; 8 nucleotides line up with TRBD1. Germline V gene lookup returns CDR1 SNHLY and CDR2 FYNNEI. V lost 4 bases to trimming and J lost 4 bases; unmatched junction nucleotides: 6. This CDR3 is built from 15 residues. Complete variable domain (other parts from reference TRBV2 and TRBJ2-1): EPEVTQTPSHQVTQMGQEVILRCVPISNHLYFYWYRQILGQKVEFLVSFYNNEISEKSEIFDDQFSVERPDGSNFTLKIRSTKLEDSAMYFCASSGSGGVYNEQFFGPGTRLTVL.

This clonotype was picked up many times. V is TRBV28 and J is TRBJ2-7; D is possibly TRBD1 (5 bases). Per the germline V gene, CDR1 is MDHEN and CDR2 is SYDVKM. The CDR3 loop spans 16 amino acids. Trimming removed 2 bases at V and 5 bases at J, with 19 bases between. The CDR3 DNA reads as TGTGCCAGCAGTTTAAGGTCGCCAGGGCTTAAAAACGAGCAGTACTTC. This encodes CASSLRSPGLKNEQYF.

This clonotype was seen many times. The chain uses TRBV24-1 and TRBJ2-1; unclear D gene. Germline CDR1 KGHDR, CDR2 SFDVKD. The CDR3 loop spans 14 amino acids. Trimming removed 7 bases from V and 4 bases from J, with 13 bases in between. CDR3 coding DNA: TGTGCCACCAGCGCCCCCCCAGAGTACAATGAGCAGTTCTTC. This translates into CATSAPPEYNEQFF.

This sequence joins TRBV28 and TRBJ2-3; 8 bases match TRBD2. The germline CDR1 and CDR2 sequences are MDHEN and SYDVKM. V lost 8 bases and J lost 3; bases outside the gene matches: 10. The CDR3 totals 15 residues. CDR3 sequence: CASLSSGSWTDTQYF. DNA of the CDR3: TGTGCCAGCCTGTCCAGCGGGAGTTGGACAGATACGCAGTATTTT.

This clonotype was recorded many times. The chain joins TRBV7-9 to TRBJ1-5; D may be TRBD1 (6 bases). The CDR3 totals 16 residues. Germline CDR1 reads SEHNR; CDR2 reads FQNEAQ (reference sequence). V was trimmed by 0 bases and J by 7 bases, leaving 16 bases between them. CDR3 loop: CASSLASTGSGQPQHF. CDR3 in DNA: TGTGCCAGCAGCTTAGCGAGTACAGGGAGTGGGCAGCCCCAGCATTTT.

This clonotype has at least ten counts. The gene calls are TRBV19 and TRBJ2-5; D is uncertain. The germline gives CDR1 LNHDA, CDR2 SQIVND (reference sequence). This CDR3 has 16 amino acids. Trimming cost V 5 bases and J 5 bases, with 21 bases left between them. In DNA, the CDR3 is TGTGCCAGTAGTTCCTCGGTCGGGCTTTTGGGCGAGACCCAGTACTTC. Translation: CASSSSVGLLGETQYF.

The table lists this clonotype with many counts. In nucleotides, the CDR3 is TGTGCCAGCAGTTTGGAGCTAACTGGAAACACCATATATTTT. It is translated as CASSLELTGNTIYF. The rearrangement links TRBV7-2 to TRBJ1-3, with D unclear. V was trimmed by 6 bases and J by 2 bases, leaving 11 bases between them. This CDR3 comprises 14 residues. Germline CDR1 reads SGHTA; CDR2 reads FQGNSA. The entire variable domain, with the rest obtained from reference TRBV7-2 and TRBJ1-3, is as follows: GAGVSQSPSNKVTEKGKDVELRCDPISGHTALYWYRQSLGQGLEFLIYFQGNSAPDKSGLPSDRFSAERTGGSVSTLTIQRTQQEDSAVYLCASSLELTGNTIYFGEGSWLTVV.

This clonotype was counted many times. The chain has TRBV20-1 and TRBJ2-5; 8 bases fit TRBD1. V gave up 0 bases and J gave up 1 base; unmatched junction bases: 7. This CDR3 spans 16 amino acids. The germline gives CDR1 DFQATT, CDR2 SNEGSKA (reference sequence). CDR3 nucleotides: TGCAGTGCTAGAGATGACATAACAGGGGGCCAAGAGACCCAGTACTTC. Protein sequence: CSARDDITGGQETQYF.

This clonotype was counted at least ten times. The chain couples TRBV6-2 or TRBV6-3 to TRBJ2-4; D unclear. V was pared by 2 bases and J by 1 base, with 21 bases between. Germline V gene data show CDR1 as MNHEY and CDR2 as SVGEGT. This CDR3 is built from 19 residues. CDR3 nucleotide sequence: TGTGCCAGCAGTTACGCTAGGACCGCTTCTTCAACGGCCAAAAACATTCAGTACTTC. Amino acids: CASSYARTASSTAKNIQYF.

The chain is built from TRBV6-1 and TRBJ2-1; 7 bases agree with TRBD2. Losses at the gene ends were 6 bases for V and 3 bases for J; bases not matched to a gene: 5. CDR3 length equals 14 residues. Germline V gene data show CDR1 as MNHNS and CDR2 as SASEGT. CDR3 in amino acids: CASSYGTNYNEQFF. CDR3 nucleotide sequence: TGTGCCAGCAGCTATGGGACTAACTACAATGAGCAGTTCTTC.

At least ten counts were recorded for this clonotype. The chain has TRBV6-2 or TRBV6-3 and TRBJ1-3; D unclear. Trimming took off 8 bases at V and 0 bases at J, with 29 bases between the two ends. Germline V gives CDR1 MNHEY, CDR2 SVGEGT. CDR3 length equals 20 residues. CDR3 DNA: TGTGCCAGCCCGAGACCGGGAGGCCTTCCGAAAGAATTCTCTGGAAACACCATATATTTT. It specifies CASPRPGGLPKEFSGNTIYF.

On this clonotype: With only one base between it and a far larger clone, this is likely a read error. V gene TRBV28 combines with J gene TRBJ2-2, with D tentatively TRBD1 (6 bases). The V end was cut by 6 bases, the J end by 6 bases, with 11 bases between. The germline V gene encodes CDR1 MDHEN and CDR2 SYDVKM. The CDR3 runs to 13 residues. In DNA, the CDR3 is TGTGCCAGCAGGGGACAAGTGGCCGGGGAGCTGTTTTTT. It translates to CASRGQVAGELFF.

Comment on this clonotype: This sequence is one base from a far larger clone and is likely a read error. This chain links TRBV7-6 with TRBJ1-4, with unresolved D. From germline, CDR1 is SGHVS and CDR2 FNYEAQ. The CDR3 has 14 amino acids. Trimming left V 5 bases short and J 6 bases short, with 13 bases between. Here the CDR3 DNA reads TGTGCCAGCAGCGGAGTGGCAGCATATGAAAAACTGTTTTTT. Protein sequence: CASSGVAAYEKLFF.

This clonotype was detected ten times or more. V is TRBV7-2 and J is TRBJ2-7; the D gene is possibly TRBD2 (6 bases). V dropped 5 bases and J dropped 1 base, with 15 bases sitting between them. Per germline, CDR1 SGHTA and CDR2 FQGNSA. The CDR3 is 15 amino acids. CDR3 amino acids: CASSDTGTGSYEQYF. CDR3 nucleotide sequence: TGTGCCAGCAGCGACACCGGGACTGGATCCTACGAGCAGTACTTC.